This is a list of T cell receptor beta chains from one sample in a study of shared clonotypes between healthy human individuals. Sequencing was performed with immunoSEQ multiplex PCR; in TCRdb, only in-frame clones are kept and a portion is missing. The table has about 490,000 clones, about 84% seen once. The sequenced sample was PBMCs. The receptors here all came from a woman in her thirties or forties in good health. Some clones in this sample may be carry-over from other donors' samples. The CDR3 runs from the conserved cysteine through the conserved F or W. Fields, in order: J gene, V gene, clone size, CDR3 protein. Size is stated for part of the rows, as once, few or many counts, or as a class when the clone is expanded.

NA	TRBV6-6	NA	CASSYGTPGGSYEQYF
TRBJ2-5	TRBV4-3	NA	CASSQNLGQQETQYF
TRBJ2-5	TRBV10-3	NA	CAISDDKGGETQYF
TRBJ1-1	TRBV10-1	NA	CASRPASGTVAFF
TRBJ2-5	TRBV9	few	CASSSTTGRETQYF
TRBJ2-3	TRBV7-2	NA	CASSLVGSTDTQYF
TRBJ2-5	TRBV19	NA	CASSIAAAGGPQETQYF
TRBJ2-7	TRBV29-1	NA	CSVVLRDVDEQYF
TRBJ2-1	TRBV20-1	NA	CSASLGEQFF
TRBJ2-1	TRBV7-9	NA	CASSLDSGPNNEQFF
TRBJ2-7	TRBV4-1	NA	CASSQGRGDEQYF
TRBJ1-4	TRBV7-3	NA	CASSSRGPATNEKLFF
TRBJ1-2	TRBV11-2	once	CASSLAQGAGGYTF
TRBJ1-2	TRBV7-9	NA	CASSLGGQGRGYTF
TRBJ2-7	TRBV5-5	NA	CASSQRVSSYEQYF
TRBJ1-1	TRBV7-6	NA	CASSQWTARNTEAFF
TRBJ1-1	TRBV5-1	NA	CASKPSRDRVGTEAFF
TRBJ2-2	TRBV9	many	CASSVATSGMNTGELFF
TRBJ1-2	TRBV19	NA	CASNRGTGRPGYTF
TRBJ2-3	TRBV11-2	few	CASSLVLAGGPSTDTQYF
TRBJ1-5	TRBV15	NA	CATSPTPQGGQPQHF
TRBJ1-5	TRBV5-5	NA	CASSLGTWSNQPQHF
TRBJ2-7	TRBV28	few	CASSLGTGGPYEQYF
TRBJ2-7	TRBV6-1	NA	CASSEGQGLGLEQYF